This T cell receptor (beta chain) was identified during a study of identical twins. Findings of the study overall: A partial confounding effect on zero-insertion analyses could come from invariant MAIT and iNKT cells. Insertions were reduced in abundant cord blood beta clonotypes but not in memory repertoires.

The V and J ends lost 5 bases and 4 bases, in that order; junction bases with no gene match: 8. The CDR3 extends over 15 amino acids. TCRdb independently ran MiXCR on the 5' RACE reads; one entry per CDR3 protein. The sample lists nearly 900,000 distinct CDR3 sequences; about 12% were seen once. Comment on this clonotype: Its antigen remains unidentified.

This sample also belongs to another study, concerning yellow fever vaccine responses in identical twins.

The TCR comes from a woman between 18 and 29 years old in good health. The chain joins TRBV12-3 or TRBV12-4 to TRBJ2-5, with 9 bases aligning to TRBD1. Source material: PBMCs. This chain's CDR3 is CASSQPGTGRETQYF. DNA of the CDR3: TGTGCCAGCAGTCAACCCGGGACAGGGAGAGAGACCCAGTACTTC.